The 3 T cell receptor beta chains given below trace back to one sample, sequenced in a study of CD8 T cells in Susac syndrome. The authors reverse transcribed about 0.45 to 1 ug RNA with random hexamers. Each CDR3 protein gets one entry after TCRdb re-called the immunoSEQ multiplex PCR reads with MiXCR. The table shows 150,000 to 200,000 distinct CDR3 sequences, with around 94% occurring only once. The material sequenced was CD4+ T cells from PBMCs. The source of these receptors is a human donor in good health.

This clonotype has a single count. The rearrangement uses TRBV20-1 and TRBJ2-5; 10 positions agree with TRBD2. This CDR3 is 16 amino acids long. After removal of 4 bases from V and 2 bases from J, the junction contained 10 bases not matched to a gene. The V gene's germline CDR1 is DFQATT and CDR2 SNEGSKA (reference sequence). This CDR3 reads CSAKSPSGGPQETQYF. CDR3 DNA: TGCAGTGCTAAGAGCCCTAGCGGGGGACCACAAGAGACCCAGTACTTC.

The CDR3 here is CASSPSLRSGQFF. In DNA, the CDR3 is TGTGCCAGCAGCCCCAGTCTCCGATCAGGGCAGTTCTTC. This chain joins TRBV9 and TRBJ2-1; no definite D call. Trimming shortened V by 4 bases and J by 12 bases, and 17 bases separated the two germline ends. The CDR3 is made up of 13 amino acids. Germline V gene data show CDR1 as SGDLS and CDR2 as YYNGEE.

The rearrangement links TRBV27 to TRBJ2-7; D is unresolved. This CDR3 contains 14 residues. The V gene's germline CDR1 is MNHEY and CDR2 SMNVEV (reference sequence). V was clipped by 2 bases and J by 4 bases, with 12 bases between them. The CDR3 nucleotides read TGTGCCAGCAGTTTAGAGGCAACGGAATACGAGCAGTACTTC. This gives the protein CASSLEATEYEQYF.